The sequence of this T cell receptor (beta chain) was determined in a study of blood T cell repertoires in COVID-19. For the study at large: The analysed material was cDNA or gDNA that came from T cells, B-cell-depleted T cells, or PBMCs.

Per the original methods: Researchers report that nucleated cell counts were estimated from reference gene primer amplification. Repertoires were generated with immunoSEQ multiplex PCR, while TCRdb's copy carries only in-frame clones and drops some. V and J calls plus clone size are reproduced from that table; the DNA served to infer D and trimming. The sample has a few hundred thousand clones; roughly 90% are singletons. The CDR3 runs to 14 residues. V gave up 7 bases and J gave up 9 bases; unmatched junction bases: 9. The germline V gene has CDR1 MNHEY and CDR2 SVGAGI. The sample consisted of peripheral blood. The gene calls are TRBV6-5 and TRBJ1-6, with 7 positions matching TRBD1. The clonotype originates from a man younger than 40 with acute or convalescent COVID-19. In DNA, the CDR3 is TGTGCCAGCAACCAGGGGGGACCACGTTCACCCCTCCACTTT. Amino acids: CASNQGGPRSPLHF.